This T cell receptor beta chain was retrieved from a study of blood T cell repertoires in COVID-19. Libraries were prepared by immunoSEQ multiplex PCR; TCRdb keeps only in-frame clonotypes and omits some of them. The sample lists 140,000 to 150,000 clones, about nine tenths occurring once. The V end lost 4 bases, the J end lost 4 bases, and 13 bases lay between the germline ends. Germline V CDR1 and CDR2: GTSNPN, SVGIG (reference sequence). The CDR3 extends over 13 amino acids. The chain recombines TRBV30 with TRBJ1-1; no reliable D call. The sample consisted of peripheral blood. The receptor was isolated from a human donor in a cohort sampled during active COVID-19. The CDR3 is CAWKKETGTEAFF. CDR3 nucleotide sequence: TGTGCCTGGAAGAAGGAGACGGGCACTGAAGCTTTCTTT. Based on the CDR3 plus reference TRBV30 and TRBJ1-1, the full variable domain is SQTIHQWPATLVQPVGSPLSLECTVEGTSNPNLYWYRQAAGRGLQLLFYSVGIGQISSEVPQNLSASRPQDRQFILSSKKLLLSDSGFYLCAWKKETGTEAFFGQGTRLTVV.